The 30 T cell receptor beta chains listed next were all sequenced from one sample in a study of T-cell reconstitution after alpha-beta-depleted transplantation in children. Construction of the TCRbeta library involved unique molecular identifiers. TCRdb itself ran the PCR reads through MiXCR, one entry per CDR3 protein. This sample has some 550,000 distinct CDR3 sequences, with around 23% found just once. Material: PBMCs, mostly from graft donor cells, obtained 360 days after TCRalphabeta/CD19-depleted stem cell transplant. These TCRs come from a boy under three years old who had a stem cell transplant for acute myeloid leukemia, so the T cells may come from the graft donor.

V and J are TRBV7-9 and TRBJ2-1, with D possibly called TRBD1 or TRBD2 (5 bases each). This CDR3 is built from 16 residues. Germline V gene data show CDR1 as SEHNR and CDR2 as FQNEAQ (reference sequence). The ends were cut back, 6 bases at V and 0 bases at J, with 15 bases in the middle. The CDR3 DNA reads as TGTGCCAGCAGTCGCACCGGGACCGGCTCCTACAATGAGCAGTTCTTC. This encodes CASSRTGTGSYNEQFF. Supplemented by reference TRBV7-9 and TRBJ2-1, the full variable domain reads DTGVSQNPRHKITKRGQNVTFRCDPISEHNRLYWYRQTLGQGPEFLTYFQNEAQLEKSRLLSDRFSAERPKGSFSTLEIQRTEQGDSAMYLCASSRTGTGSYNEQFFGPGTRLTVL.

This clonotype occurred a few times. CDR3 bases: TGTGCCAGCAGTTTTTCAGGAGTAGAGACCCAGTACTTC. This codes for CASSFSGVETQYF. V gene TRBV12-3 or TRBV12-4 combines with J gene TRBJ2-5, with D unresolved. The CDR3 spans 13 residues. The V gene lost 3 bases and the J gene lost 4 bases, with 9 bases spanning the gap.

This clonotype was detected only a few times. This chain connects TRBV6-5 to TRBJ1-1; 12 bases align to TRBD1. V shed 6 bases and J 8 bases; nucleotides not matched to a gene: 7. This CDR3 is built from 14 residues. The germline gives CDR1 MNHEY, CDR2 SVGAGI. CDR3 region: CASRRGQGAGEAFF. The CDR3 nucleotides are TGTGCCAGCAGGAGGGGACAGGGGGCCGGGGAAGCTTTCTTT.

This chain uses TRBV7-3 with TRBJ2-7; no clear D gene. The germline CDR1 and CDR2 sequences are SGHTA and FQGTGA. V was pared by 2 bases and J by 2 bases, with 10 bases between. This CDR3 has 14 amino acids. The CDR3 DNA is TGTGCCAGCAGCTTAGGGCTAGGAACCTACGAGCAGTACTTC. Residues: CASSLGLGTYEQYF.

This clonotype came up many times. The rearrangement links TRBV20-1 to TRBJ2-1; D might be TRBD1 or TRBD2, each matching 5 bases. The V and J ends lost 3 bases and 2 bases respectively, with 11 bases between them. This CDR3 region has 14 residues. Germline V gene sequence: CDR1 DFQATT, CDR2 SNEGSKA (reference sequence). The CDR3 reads CSARLGVTYNEQFF. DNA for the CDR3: TGCAGTGCTAGGTTGGGGGTAACCTACAATGAGCAGTTCTTC.

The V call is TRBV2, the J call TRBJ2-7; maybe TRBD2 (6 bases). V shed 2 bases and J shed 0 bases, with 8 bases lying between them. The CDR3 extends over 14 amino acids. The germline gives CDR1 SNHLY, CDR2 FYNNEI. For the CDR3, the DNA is TGTGCCAGCAGTGAACCCGGGAGCTCCTACGAGCAGTACGTC. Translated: CASSEPGSSYEQYV.

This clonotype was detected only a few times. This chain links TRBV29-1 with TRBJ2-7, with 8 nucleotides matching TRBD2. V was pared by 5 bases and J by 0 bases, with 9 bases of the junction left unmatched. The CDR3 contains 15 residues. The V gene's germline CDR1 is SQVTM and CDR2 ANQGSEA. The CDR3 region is CSVQDWRGDSYEQYF. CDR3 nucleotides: TGCAGCGTTCAGGACTGGCGGGGGGACTCCTACGAGCAGTACTTC.

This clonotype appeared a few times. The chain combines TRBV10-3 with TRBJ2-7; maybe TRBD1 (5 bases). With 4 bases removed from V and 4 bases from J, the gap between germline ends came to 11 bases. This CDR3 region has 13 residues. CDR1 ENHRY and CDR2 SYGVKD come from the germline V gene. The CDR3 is CAISGGIKYEQYV. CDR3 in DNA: TGTGCCATCAGTGGGGGCATTAAGTACGAGCAGTACGTC.

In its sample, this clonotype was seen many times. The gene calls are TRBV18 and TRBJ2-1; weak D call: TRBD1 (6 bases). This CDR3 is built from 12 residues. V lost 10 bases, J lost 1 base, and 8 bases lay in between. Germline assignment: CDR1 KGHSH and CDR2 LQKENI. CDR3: CATDSSYNEQFF. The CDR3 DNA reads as TGTGCCACGGACAGTTCCTACAATGAGCAGTTCTTC.

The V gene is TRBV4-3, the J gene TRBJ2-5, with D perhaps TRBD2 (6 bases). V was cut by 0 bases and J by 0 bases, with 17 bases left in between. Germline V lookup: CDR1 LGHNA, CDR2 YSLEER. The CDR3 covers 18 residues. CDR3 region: CASSQDWGSGMYQETQYF. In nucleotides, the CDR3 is TGCGCCAGCAGCCAAGATTGGGGTAGCGGCATGTACCAAGAGACCCAGTACTTC.

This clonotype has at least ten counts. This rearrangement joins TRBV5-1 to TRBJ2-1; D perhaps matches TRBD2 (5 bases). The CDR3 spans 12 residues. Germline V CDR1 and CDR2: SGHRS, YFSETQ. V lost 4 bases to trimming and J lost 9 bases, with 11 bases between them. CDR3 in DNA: TGCGCCAGCAGCCCGGACTGGGTTGAGCAGTTCTTC. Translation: CASSPDWVEQFF.

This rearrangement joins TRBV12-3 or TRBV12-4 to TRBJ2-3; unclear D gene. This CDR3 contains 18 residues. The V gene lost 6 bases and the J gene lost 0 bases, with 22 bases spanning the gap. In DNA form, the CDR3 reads TGTGCCAGCAGCTCCCTTTCCTACATAATTTCTAGCACAGATACGCAGTATTTT. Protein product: CASSSLSYIISSTDTQYF.

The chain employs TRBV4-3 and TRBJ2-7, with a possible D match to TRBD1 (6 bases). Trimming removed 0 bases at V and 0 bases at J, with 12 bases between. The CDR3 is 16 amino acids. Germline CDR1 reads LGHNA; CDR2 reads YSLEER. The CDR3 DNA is TGCGCCAGCAGCCAAGATAGAGGGGGTCACTCCTACGAGCAGTACTTC. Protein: CASSQDRGGHSYEQYF.

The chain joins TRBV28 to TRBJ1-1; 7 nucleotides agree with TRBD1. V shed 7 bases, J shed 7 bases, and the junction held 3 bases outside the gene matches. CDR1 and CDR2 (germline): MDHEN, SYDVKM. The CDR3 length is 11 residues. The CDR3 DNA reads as TGTGCCAGCACCCAGGGGGATGAAGCTTTCTTT. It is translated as CASTQGDEAFF.

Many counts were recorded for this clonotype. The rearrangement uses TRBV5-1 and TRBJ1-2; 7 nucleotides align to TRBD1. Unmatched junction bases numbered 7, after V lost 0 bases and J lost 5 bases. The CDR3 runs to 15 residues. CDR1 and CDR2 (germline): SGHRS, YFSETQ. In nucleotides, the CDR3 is TGCGCCAGCAGCTTGGAAGGGGGCCCCCTTTATGGCTACACCTTC. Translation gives CASSLEGGPLYGYTF. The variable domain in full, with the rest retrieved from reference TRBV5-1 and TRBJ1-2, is KAGVTQTPRYLIKTRGQQVTLSCSPISGHRSVSWYQQTPGQGLQFLFEYFSETQRNKGNFPGRFSGRQFSNSRSEMNVSTLELGDSALYLCASSLEGGPLYGYTFGSGTRLTVV.

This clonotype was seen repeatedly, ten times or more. The CDR3 here is CASSWIPGQEGNEQFF. The CDR3 DNA is TGCGCCAGCAGCTGGATACCGGGCCAGGAGGGAAATGAGCAGTTCTTC. The rearrangement uses TRBV5-1 and TRBJ2-1; D might be TRBD2 (6 bases). Trimming stripped 3 bases from V and 7 bases from J, with 20 bases between. Germline V lookup: CDR1 SGHRS, CDR2 YFSETQ. The CDR3 is 16 amino acids.

The DNA of the CDR3 is TGTGCCAGCAGTTTAGTCCCAGGGGGCGAAAATTCACCCCTCCACTTT. The encoded protein is CASSLVPGGENSPLHF. The chain carries TRBV28 and TRBJ1-6; 8 bases line up with TRBD1. This CDR3 has 16 residues. V lost 2 bases and J lost 7; bases outside the gene matches: 7. Looked up from germline, CDR1 is MDHEN and CDR2 is SYDVKM.

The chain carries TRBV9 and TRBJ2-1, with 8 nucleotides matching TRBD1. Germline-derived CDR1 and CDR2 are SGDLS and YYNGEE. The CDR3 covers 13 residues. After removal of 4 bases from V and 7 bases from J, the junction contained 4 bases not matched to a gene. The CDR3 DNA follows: TGTGCCAGCAGCACCCAGGGGGCGAATGAGCAGTTCTTC. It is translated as CASSTQGANEQFF. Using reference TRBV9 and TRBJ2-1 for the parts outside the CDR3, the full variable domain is DSGVTQTPKHLITATGQRVTLRCSPRSGDLSVYWYQQSLDQGLQFLIQYYNGEERAKGNILERFSAQQFPDLHSELNLSSLELGDSALYFCASSTQGANEQFFGPGTRLTVL.

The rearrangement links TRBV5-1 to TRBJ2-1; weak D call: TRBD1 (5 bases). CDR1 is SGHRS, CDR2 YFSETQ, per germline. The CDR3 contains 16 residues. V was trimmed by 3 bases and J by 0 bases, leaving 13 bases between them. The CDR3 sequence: CASSYNRLSSYNEQFF. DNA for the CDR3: TGCGCCAGCAGCTATAACAGGCTTAGCTCCTACAATGAGCAGTTCTTC.

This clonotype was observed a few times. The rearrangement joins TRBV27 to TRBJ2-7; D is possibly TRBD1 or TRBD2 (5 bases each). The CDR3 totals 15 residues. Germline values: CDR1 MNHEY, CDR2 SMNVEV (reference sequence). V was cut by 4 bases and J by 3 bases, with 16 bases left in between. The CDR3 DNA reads TGTGCCAGCAGTTCCCGACCCGGGACGATCTACGAGCAGTACTTC. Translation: CASSSRPGTIYEQYF.

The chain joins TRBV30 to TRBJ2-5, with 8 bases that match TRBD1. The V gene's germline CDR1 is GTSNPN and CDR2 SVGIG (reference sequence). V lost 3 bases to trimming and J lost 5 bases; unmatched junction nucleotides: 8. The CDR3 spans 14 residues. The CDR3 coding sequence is TGTGCCTGGAGGTTGGACAGGGCGTGGGAGACCCAGTACTTC. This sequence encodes CAWRLDRAWETQYF.

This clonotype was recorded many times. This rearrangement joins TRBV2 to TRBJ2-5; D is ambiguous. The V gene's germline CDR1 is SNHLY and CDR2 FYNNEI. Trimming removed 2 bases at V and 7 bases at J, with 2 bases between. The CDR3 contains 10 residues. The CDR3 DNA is TGTGCCAGCAGTGAATGGACCCAGTACTTC. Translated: CASSEWTQYF.

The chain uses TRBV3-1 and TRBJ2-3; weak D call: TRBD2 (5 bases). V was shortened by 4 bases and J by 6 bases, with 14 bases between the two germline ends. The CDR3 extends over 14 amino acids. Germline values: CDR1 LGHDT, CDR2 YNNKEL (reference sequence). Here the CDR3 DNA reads TGTGCCAGCAGCCGCCCCGGGAAGCCGGATACGCAGTATTTT. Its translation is CASSRPGKPDTQYF.

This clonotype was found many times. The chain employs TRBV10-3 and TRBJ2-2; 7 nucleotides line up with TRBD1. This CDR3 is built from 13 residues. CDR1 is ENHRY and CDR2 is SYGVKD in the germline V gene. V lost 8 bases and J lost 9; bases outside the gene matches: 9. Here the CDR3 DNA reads TGTGCCATCGCTATTACAGGGGACCGGGAGCTGTTTTTT. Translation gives CAIAITGDRELFF.

The CDR3 region is CASSLGDTLRGNYGYTF. In nucleotides, the CDR3 is TGTGCCAGCAGCTTGGGGGACACCCTCAGGGGTAACTATGGCTACACCTTC. This chain links TRBV7-2 with TRBJ1-2; a possible D gene is TRBD1 (6 bases). The V end lost 3 bases, the J end lost 1 base, and 18 bases lay between the germline ends. Germline V gives CDR1 SGHTA, CDR2 FQGNSA. The CDR3 has 17 amino acids.

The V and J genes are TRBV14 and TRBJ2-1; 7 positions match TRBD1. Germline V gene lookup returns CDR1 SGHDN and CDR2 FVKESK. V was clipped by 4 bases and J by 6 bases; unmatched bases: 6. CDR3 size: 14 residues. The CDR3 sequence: CASSRGGTANEQFF. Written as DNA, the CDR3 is TGTGCCAGCAGCCGAGGTGGGACAGCCAATGAGCAGTTCTTC.

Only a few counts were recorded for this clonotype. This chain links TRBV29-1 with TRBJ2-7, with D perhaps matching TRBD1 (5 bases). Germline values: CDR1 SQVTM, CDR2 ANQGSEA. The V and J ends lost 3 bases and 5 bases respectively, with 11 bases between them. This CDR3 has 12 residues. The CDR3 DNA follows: TGCAGCGTTGAGGGCCAGGGAAACGAGCAGTACTTC. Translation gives CSVEGQGNEQYF.

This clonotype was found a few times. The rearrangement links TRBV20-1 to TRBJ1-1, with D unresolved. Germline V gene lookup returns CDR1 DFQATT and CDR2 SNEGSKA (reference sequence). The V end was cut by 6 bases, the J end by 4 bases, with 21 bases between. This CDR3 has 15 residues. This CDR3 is CSARAHSLGGTEAFF. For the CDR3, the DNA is TGCAGTGCGAGGGCCCACAGTCTGGGAGGCACTGAAGCTTTCTTT.

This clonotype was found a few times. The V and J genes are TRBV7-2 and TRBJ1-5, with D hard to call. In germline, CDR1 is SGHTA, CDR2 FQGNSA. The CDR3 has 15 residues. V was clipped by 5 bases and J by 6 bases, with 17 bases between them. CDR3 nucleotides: TGTGCCAGCAGCCAGGCCAGGAGTCATGGTCAGCCCCAGCATTTT. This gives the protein CASSQARSHGQPQHF. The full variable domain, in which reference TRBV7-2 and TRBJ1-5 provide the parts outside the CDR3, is GAGVSQSPSNKVTEKGKDVELRCDPISGHTALYWYRQSLGQGLEFLIYFQGNSAPDKSGLPSDRFSAERTGGSVSTLTIQRTQQEDSAVYLCASSQARSHGQPQHFGDGTRLSIL.

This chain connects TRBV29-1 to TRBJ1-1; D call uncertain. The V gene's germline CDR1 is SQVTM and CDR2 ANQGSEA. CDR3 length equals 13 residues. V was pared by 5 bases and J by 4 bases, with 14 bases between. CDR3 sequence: CSVPALVGTEAFF. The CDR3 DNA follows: TGCAGCGTTCCGGCCCTGGTGGGCACTGAAGCTTTCTTT.